The 2 T cell receptor beta chains in this list originate from one sample, sequenced in a study of radiation and T cells in renal cell carcinoma. The time point was: blood 2 weeks post-SBRT. Specified treatment: 15 Gy SBRT to primary tumor, nephrectomy 4 weeks later. Repertoires were generated with immunoSEQ multiplex PCR, while TCRdb's copy carries only in-frame clones and drops some. The data show tens of thousands of clones, with around three quarters seen just once and around 28% held by the top ten. Source: blood, taken from a patient whose treatment included radiotherapy and nephrectomy. These receptors all stem from a woman in her seventies with renal cell carcinoma.

The J gene is TRBJ2-2, the V gene TRBV11-2; tentatively, D is TRBD2 (5 bases). The CDR3 is 15 amino acids. CDR1 SGHAT and CDR2 FQNNGV come from the germline V gene. V gave up 2 bases and J gave up 7 bases, with 14 bases separating them. Here the CDR3 reads CASSLIPSFVGELFF. CDR3 DNA: TGTGCCAGCAGCTTAATCCCTAGCTTTGTCGGGGAGCTGTTTTTT.

The chain links TRBV11-3 to TRBJ2-2; D is perhaps TRBD2 (5 bases). The CDR3 runs 15 residues. The germline gives CDR1 SGHNT, CDR2 YENEEA. Between the trimmed V and J ends, which lost 1 base and 0 bases, there was a span of 6 bases. The CDR3 region has the DNA TGTGCCAGCAGCTTAGGGACTGCGAACACCGGGGAGCTGTTTTTT. Translation gives CASSLGTANTGELFF.